The 14 T cell receptor beta chains below all came from one sample that was sequenced in a study of cytomegalovirus exposure and HLA in healthy donors. Use of 60 Vbeta and 13 Jbeta primers characterized the PCR. Generated by immunoSEQ multiplex PCR, the TCRdb table keeps only in-frame clones and is missing some. The sample is made up of about 58,000 clones, and the top ten hold approximately 2.1% of it. Sequencing was carried out using PBMCs. These receptors originate from a woman younger than 30 in good health and CMV-seronegative.

CDR3 bases: TGCGCCAGCAGCCGCCAGGGGATGAACACTGAAGCTTTCTTT. Protein sequence: CASSRQGMNTEAFF. The rearrangement joins TRBV4-1 to TRBJ1-1; D possibly corresponds to TRBD1 (6 bases). Germline CDR1 and CDR2: MGHRA and YSYEKL. V lost 4 bases and J 0 bases, leaving 9 bases between the germline ends. The CDR3 totals 14 residues.

This chain connects TRBV4-1 to TRBJ1-4; 7 nucleotides agree with TRBD1. The V and J ends lost 1 base and 0 bases, in that order; junction bases with no gene match: 2. Germline V gene lookup returns CDR1 MGHRA and CDR2 YSYEKL. The CDR3 has 16 residues. The CDR3 DNA sequence: TGCGCCAGCAGCCAAGCCCAGGGGGCAACTAATGAAAAACTGTTTTTT. Translating it yields CASSQAQGATNEKLFF.

The chain couples TRBV5-1 to TRBJ2-5, with D unclear. This CDR3 spans 14 amino acids. CDR1 and CDR2 from the germline V gene are SGHRS and YFSETQ. The V gene lost 2 bases and the J gene lost 5 bases, with 13 bases spanning the gap. CDR3 nucleotide sequence: TGCGCCAGCAGCTTAGTAACCTATGAGGAGACCCAGTACTTC. Its translation is CASSLVTYEETQYF.

This chain links TRBV10-1 with TRBJ1-5, with D perhaps matching TRBD1 (6 bases). The CDR3 is 19 residues long. CDR1 is WNHNN and CDR2 is SYGVQD in the germline V gene (reference sequence). V lost 6 bases, J lost 2 bases, and 26 bases lay in between. Here the CDR3 reads CASSTNRALYLGGNQPQHF. The CDR3 DNA follows: TGCGCCAGCAGCACCAACAGGGCACTGTATTTGGGGGGCAATCAGCCCCAGCATTTT.

The chain recombines TRBV2 with TRBJ2-1; 12 nucleotides match TRBD2. The CDR3 is 14 amino acids. J gave up 9 bases and V 8 bases, and 8 bases lay outside the gene matches. Germline CDR1 and CDR2: SNHLY and FYNNEI. In nucleotides, the CDR3 is TGTGCCAGCGTGCTAGCGGGAGGGGTGGCTGAGCAGTTCTTC. Residues: CASVLAGGVAEQFF.

The chain recombines TRBV11-3 with TRBJ2-2; D ambiguous. The V end lost 5 bases, the J end lost 2 bases, and 3 bases lay between the germline ends. The CDR3 runs to 12 residues. Per the germline V gene, CDR1 is SGHNT and CDR2 is YENEEA. The CDR3 bases are TGTGCCAGCAGCCTTAACACCGGGGAGCTGTTTTTT. It is translated as CASSLNTGELFF.

The chain is built from TRBV2 and TRBJ2-7; TRBD1 matches at 9 bases. The CDR3 is made up of 15 amino acids. The V gene end was trimmed by 6 bases and the J gene end by 2 bases; junction bases not matched to a gene: 8. Germline values: CDR1 SNHLY, CDR2 FYNNEI. CDR3 nucleotides: TGTGCCAGCAGGGCGAACCGGGACAGGGCCTACGAGCAGTACTTC. Translating gives CASRANRDRAYEQYF.

The J gene is TRBJ2-2, the V gene TRBV28, with TRBD2 matching 12 bases. CDR1 and CDR2 from the germline V gene are MDHEN and SYDVKM. The CDR3 has 16 amino acids. Trimming at V came to 5 bases and at J to 2 bases, leaving 3 bases not matched to a gene. CDR3 amino acids: CASSPSGRANTGELFF. CDR3 DNA sequence: TGTGCCAGCAGTCCTAGCGGGAGGGCCAACACCGGGGAGCTGTTTTTT. Full variable domain (rest looked up from reference TRBV28 and TRBJ2-2): DVKVTQSSRYLVKRTGEKVFLECVQDMDHENMFWYRQDPGLGLRLIYFSYDVKMKEKGDIPEGYSVSREKKERFSLILESASTNQTSMYLCASSPSGRANTGELFFGEGSRLTVL.

This chain joins TRBV5-1 and TRBJ2-3; 7 nucleotides align to TRBD1. Per the germline V gene, CDR1 is SGHRS and CDR2 is YFSETQ. The ends lost 4 bases at V and 2 bases at J; junction bases unmatched: 4. This CDR3 is built from 14 residues. CDR3 DNA: TGCGCCAGCAGCATAGGACAGGACACAGATACGCAGTATTTT. The encoded protein is CASSIGQDTDTQYF.

The chain is built from TRBV9 and TRBJ1-1; tentative D call: TRBD1 (6 bases). V was clipped by 4 bases and J by 7 bases, with 17 bases between them. The length of the CDR3 is 14 residues. Germline lookup yields CDR1 SGDLS and CDR2 YYNGEE. In nucleotides, the CDR3 is TGTGCCAGCAGCAGAGAATCCCGGGACAATGAAGCTTTCTTT. Protein product: CASSRESRDNEAFF.

This sequence joins TRBV28 and TRBJ2-1; D ambiguous. The V end was cut by 5 bases, the J end by 9 bases, with 11 bases between. Germline lookup yields CDR1 MDHEN and CDR2 SYDVKM. The CDR3 totals 12 residues. CDR3 DNA: TGTGCCAGCAGTATTCCGGGTGTTGAGCAGTTCTTC. It codes for CASSIPGVEQFF.

This chain connects TRBV6-4 to TRBJ2-3, with 11 positions matching TRBD2. The CDR3 totals 15 residues. V lost 4 bases to trimming and J lost 5 bases; unmatched junction nucleotides: 5. Germline V gene sequence: CDR1 MRHNA, CDR2 SNTAGT. The CDR3 here is CASSVALAGVDTQYF. The CDR3 coding sequence is TGTGCCAGCAGTGTGGCACTAGCGGGAGTAGATACGCAGTATTTT.

The chain combines TRBV5-1 with TRBJ2-1, with 8 bases fitting TRBD2. Unmatched junction bases numbered 6, after V lost 1 base and J lost 3 bases. Germline CDR1 is SGHRS and CDR2 is YFSETQ. The CDR3 loop spans 16 amino acids. CDR3: CASSLPTSGDYNEQFF. The CDR3 DNA follows: TGCGCCAGCAGCTTGCCCACTAGCGGAGACTACAATGAGCAGTTCTTC.

The chain is built from TRBV6-4 and TRBJ2-2; 7 positions agree with TRBD2. Germline loops: CDR1 MRHNA, CDR2 SNTAGT. With 2 bases clipped from V and 3 bases from J, the junction kept 0 bases outside the gene matches. The CDR3 totals 14 residues. As DNA, the CDR3 is TGTGCCAGCAGTGACGGGGGGGACACCGGGGAGCTGTTTTTT. This codes for CASSDGGDTGELFF.